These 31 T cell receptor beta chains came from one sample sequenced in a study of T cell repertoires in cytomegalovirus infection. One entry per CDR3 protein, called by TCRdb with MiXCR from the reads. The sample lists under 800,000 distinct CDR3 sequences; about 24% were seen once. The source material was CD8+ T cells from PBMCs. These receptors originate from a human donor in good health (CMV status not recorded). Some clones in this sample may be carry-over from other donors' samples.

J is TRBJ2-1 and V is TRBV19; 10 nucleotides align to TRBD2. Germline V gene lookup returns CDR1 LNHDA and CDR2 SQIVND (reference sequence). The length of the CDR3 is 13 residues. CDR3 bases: TGTGTCAGCAGCGGGGGGGCCCGAAATGAGCAGTTCTTC. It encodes CVSSGGARNEQFF.

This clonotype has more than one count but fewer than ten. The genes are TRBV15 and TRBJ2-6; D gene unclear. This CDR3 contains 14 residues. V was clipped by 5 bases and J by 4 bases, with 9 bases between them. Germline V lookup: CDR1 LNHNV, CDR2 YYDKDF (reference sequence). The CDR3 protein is CATSLGRGANVLTF. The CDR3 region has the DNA TGTGCCACCAGCCTGGGAAGAGGGGCCAACGTCCTGACTTTC. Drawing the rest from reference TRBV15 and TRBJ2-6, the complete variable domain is DAMVIQNPRYQVTQFGKPVTLSCSQTLNHNVMYWYQQKSSQAPKLLFHYYDKDFNNEADTPDNFQSRRPNTSFCFLDIRSPGLGDTAMYLCATSLGRGANVLTFGAGSRLTVL.

The CDR3 DNA reads TGTGCCAGCAGCTTAACACCGGGACTAGCGGGCACCGGGGAGCTGTTTTTT. It translates to CASSLTPGLAGTGELFF. The chain combines TRBV7-3 with TRBJ2-2; 12 bases match TRBD2. Looked up from germline, CDR1 is SGHTA and CDR2 is FQGTGA. V gave up 0 bases and J gave up 4 bases; unmatched junction bases: 3. CDR3 length equals 17 residues.

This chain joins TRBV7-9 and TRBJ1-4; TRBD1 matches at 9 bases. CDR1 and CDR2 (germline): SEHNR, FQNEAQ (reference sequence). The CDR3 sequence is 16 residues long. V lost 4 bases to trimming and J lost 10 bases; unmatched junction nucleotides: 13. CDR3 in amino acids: CASSWGQGLMIGKLFF. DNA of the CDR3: TGTGCCAGCAGCTGGGGACAGGGCTTAATGATCGGAAAACTGTTTTTT.

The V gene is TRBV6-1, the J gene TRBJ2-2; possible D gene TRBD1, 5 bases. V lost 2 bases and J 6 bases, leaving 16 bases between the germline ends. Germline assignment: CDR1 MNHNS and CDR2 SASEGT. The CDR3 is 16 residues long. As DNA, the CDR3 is TGTGCCAGCAGTGAATTAGGGGTTGGACCCTCCGGGGAGCTGTTTTTT. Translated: CASSELGVGPSGELFF.

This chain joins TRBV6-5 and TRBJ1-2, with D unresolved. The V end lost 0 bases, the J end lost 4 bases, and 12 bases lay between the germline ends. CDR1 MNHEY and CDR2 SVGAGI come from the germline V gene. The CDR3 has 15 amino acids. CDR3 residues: CASSYSIGRSYGYTF. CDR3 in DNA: TGTGCCAGCAGTTACTCGATTGGCAGGTCCTATGGCTACACCTTC.

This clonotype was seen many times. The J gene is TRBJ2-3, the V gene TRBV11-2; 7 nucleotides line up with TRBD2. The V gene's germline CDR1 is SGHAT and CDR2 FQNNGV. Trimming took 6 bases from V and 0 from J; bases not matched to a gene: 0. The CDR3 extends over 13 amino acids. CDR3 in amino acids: CASRGGSTDTQYF. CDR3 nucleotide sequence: TGTGCCAGCAGGGGGGGGAGCACAGATACGCAGTATTTT. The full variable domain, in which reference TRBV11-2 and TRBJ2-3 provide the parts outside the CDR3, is EAGVAQSPRYKIIEKRQSVAFWCNPISGHATLYWYQQILGQGPKLLIQFQNNGVVDDSQLPKDRFSAERLKGVDSTLKIQPAKLEDSAVYLCASRGGSTDTQYFGPGTRLTVL.

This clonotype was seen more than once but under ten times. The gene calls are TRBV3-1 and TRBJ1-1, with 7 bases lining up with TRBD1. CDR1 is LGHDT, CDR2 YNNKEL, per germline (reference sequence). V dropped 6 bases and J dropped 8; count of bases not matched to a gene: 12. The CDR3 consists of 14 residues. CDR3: CASREEGTAREAFF. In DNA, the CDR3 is TGTGCCAGCAGGGAAGAAGGGACAGCCAGAGAAGCTTTCTTT.

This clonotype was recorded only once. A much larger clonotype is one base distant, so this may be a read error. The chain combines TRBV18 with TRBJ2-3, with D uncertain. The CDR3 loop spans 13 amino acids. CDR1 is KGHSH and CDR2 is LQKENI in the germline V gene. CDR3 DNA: TGTGCCAGCTCACCTGCCGTCACAGATACGCGGTATTTT. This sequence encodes CASSPAVTDTRYF. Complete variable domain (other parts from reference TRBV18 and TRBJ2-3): NAGVMQNPRHLVRRRGQEARLRCSPMKGHSHVYWYRQLPEEGLKFMVYLQKENIIDESGMPKERFSAEFPKEGPSILRIQQVVRGDSAAYFCASSPAVTDTRYFGPGTRLTVL.

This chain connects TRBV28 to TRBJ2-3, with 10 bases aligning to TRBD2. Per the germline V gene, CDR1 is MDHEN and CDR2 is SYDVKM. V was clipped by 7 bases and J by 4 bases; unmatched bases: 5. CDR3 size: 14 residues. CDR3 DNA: TGTGCCAGCACCGGGACTAGCGAGCCAGATACGCAGTATTTT. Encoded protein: CASTGTSEPDTQYF. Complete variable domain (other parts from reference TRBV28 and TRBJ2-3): DVKVTQSSRYLVKRTGEKVFLECVQDMDHENMFWYRQDPGLGLRLIYFSYDVKMKEKGDIPEGYSVSREKKERFSLILESASTNQTSMYLCASTGTSEPDTQYFGPGTRLTVL.

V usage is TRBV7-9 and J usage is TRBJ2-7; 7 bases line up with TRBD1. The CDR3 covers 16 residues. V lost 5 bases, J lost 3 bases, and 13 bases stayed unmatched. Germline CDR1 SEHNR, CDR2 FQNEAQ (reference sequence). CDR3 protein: CASSPEIRRDSYEQYV. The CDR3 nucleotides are TGTGCCAGCAGCCCTGAAATACGTAGGGACAGCTACGAGCAGTACGTC.

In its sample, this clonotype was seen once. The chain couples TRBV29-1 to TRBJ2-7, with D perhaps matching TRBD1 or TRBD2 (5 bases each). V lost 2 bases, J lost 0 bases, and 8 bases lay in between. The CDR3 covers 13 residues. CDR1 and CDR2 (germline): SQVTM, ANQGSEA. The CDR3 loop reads CSVEWGSSYEQYF. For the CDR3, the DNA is TGCAGCGTTGAATGGGGGAGCTCCTACGAGCAGTACTTC.

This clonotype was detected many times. The CDR3 loop is CASGPGGEQYF. The CDR3 bases are TGTGCCAGCGGGCCTGGGGGGGAGCAGTACTTC. This chain joins TRBV6-6 and TRBJ2-7; possible D gene TRBD2, 6 bases. In germline, CDR1 is MNHNY, CDR2 SVGAGI (reference sequence). V lost 8 bases to trimming and J lost 7 bases, with 12 bases between them. This CDR3 has 11 amino acids.

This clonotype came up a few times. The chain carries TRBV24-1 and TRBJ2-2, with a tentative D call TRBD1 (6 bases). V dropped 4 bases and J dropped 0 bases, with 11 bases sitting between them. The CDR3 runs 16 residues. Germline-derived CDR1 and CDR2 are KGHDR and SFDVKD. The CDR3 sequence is CATSDTDSPNTGELFF. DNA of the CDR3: TGTGCCACCAGTGACACGGACAGTCCGAACACCGGGGAGCTGTTTTTT.

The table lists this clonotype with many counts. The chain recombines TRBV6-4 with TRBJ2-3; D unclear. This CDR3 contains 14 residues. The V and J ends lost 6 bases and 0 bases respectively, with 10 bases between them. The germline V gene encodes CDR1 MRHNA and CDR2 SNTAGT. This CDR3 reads CASSKTGSTDTQYF. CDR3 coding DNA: TGTGCCAGCAGCAAAACGGGCAGCACAGATACGCAGTATTTT.

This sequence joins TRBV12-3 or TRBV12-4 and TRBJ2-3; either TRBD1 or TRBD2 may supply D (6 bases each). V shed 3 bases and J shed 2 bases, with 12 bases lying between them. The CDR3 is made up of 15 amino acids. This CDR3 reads CASSFLGGYTDTQYF. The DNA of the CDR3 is TGTGCCAGCAGTTTTCTAGGGGGGTACACAGATACGCAGTATTTT.

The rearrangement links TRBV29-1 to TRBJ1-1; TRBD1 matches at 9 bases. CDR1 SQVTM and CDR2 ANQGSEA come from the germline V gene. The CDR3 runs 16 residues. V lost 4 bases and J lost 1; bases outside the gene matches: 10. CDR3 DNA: TGCAGCGTTGGATGGGACAGGGTACTCCCGAACACTGAAGCTTTCTTT. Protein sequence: CSVGWDRVLPNTEAFF.

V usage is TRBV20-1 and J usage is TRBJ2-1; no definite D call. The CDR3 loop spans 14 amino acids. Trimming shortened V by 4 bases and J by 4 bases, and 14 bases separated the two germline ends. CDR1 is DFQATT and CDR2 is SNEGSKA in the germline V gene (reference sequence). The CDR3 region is CSAIKVYSYNEQFF. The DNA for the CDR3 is TGCAGTGCTATAAAGGTCTACTCATACAATGAGCAGTTCTTC.

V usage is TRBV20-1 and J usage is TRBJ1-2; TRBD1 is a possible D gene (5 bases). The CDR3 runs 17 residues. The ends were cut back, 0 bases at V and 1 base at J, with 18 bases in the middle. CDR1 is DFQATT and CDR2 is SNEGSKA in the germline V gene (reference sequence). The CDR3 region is CSARELRGRVDNYGYTF. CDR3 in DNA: TGCAGTGCTAGAGAGTTGAGGGGCCGGGTGGATAACTATGGCTACACCTTC.

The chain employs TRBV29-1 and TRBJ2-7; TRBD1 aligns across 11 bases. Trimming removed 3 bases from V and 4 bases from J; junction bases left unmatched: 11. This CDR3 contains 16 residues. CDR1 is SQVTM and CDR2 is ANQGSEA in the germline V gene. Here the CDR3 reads CSVEDPGQGEGYEQYF. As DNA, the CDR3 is TGCAGCGTTGAGGATCCGGGACAGGGGGAAGGGTACGAGCAGTACTTC.

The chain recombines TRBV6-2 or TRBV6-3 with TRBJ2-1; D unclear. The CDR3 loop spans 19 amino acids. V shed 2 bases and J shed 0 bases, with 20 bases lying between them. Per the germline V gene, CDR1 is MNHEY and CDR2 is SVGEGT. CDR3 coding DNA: TGTGCCAGCAGTTACGGCCAGTTAATCACCCCAAGCTCCTACAATGAGCAGTTCTTC. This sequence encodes CASSYGQLITPSSYNEQFF.

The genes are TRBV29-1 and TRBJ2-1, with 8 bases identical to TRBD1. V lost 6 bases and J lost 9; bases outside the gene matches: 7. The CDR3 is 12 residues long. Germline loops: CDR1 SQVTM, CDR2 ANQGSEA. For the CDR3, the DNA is TGCAGCGTGGGAACAGGGGGAATTGAGCAGTTCTTC. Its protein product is CSVGTGGIEQFF.

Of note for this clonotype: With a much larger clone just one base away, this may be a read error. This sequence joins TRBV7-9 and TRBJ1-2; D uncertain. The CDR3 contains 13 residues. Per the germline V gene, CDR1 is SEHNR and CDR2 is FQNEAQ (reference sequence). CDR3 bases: TGTACCAGCAGCTTAGGTGGCTCGAATGGCTACACCTTC. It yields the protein CTSSLGGSNGYTF.

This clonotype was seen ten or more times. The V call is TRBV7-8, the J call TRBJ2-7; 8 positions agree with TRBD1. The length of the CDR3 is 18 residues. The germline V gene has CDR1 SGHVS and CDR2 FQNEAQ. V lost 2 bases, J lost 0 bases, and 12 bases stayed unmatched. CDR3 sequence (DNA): TGTGCCAGCAGCTTACCGAGATTTAACAGGGGGATCTCCTACGAGCAGTACTTC. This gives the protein CASSLPRFNRGISYEQYF.

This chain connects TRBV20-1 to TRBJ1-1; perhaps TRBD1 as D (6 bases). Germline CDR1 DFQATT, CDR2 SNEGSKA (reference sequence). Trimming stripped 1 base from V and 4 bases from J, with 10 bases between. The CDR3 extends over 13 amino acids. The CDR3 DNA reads TGCAGTGCTAGAGTGGGGGCTGGCACTGAAGCTTTCTTT. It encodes CSARVGAGTEAFF.

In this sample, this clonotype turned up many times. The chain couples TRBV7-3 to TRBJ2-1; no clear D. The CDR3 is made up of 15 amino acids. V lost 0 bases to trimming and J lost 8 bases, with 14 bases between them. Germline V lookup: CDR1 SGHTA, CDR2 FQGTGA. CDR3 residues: CASSLTLKTRDEQFF. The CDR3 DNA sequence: TGTGCCAGCAGCTTAACGTTAAAGACAAGGGATGAGCAGTTCTTC. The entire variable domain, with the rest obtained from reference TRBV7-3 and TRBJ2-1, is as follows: GAGVSQTPSNKVTEKGKYVELRCDPISGHTALYWYRQSLGQGPEFLIYFQGTGAADDSGLPNDRFFAVRPEGSVSTLKIQRTERGDSAVYLCASSLTLKTRDEQFFGPGTRLTVL.

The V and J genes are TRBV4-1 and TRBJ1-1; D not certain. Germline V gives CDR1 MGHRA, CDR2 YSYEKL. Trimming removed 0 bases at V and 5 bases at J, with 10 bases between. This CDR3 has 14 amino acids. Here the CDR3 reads CASSQEPVRTEAFF. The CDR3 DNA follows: TGCGCCAGCAGCCAAGAGCCTGTGAGGACTGAAGCTTTCTTT.

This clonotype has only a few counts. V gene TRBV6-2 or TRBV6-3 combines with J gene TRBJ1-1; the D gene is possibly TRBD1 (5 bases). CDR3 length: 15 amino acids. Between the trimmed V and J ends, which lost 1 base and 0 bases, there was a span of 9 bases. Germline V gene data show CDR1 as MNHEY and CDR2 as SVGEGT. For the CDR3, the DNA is TGTGCCAGCAGTTACTACGACAGCTTGAACACTGAAGCTTTCTTT. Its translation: CASSYYDSLNTEAFF.

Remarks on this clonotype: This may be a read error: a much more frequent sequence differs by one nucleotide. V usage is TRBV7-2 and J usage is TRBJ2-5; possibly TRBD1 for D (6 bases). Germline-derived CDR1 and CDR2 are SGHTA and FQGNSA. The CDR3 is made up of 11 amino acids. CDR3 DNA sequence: TGTGTCAGCAGCTCACAGGGGACCCAGTACTTC. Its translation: CVSSSQGTQYF.

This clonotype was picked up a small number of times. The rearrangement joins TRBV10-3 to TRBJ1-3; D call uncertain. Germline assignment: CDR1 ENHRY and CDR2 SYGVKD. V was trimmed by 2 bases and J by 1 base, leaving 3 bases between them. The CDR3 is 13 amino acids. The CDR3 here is CAISEASGNTIYF. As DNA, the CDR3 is TGTGCCATCAGTGAGGCATCTGGAAACACCATATATTTT.

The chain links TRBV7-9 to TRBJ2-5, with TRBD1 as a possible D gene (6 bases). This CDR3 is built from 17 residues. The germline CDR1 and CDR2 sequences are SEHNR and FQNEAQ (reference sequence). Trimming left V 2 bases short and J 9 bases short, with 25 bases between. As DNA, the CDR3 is TGTGCCAGCAGCTTAAGTTCCCCGCGGACAGAGGGTCGGGCCCAGTACTTC. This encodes CASSLSSPRTEGRAQYF.